Presented here are 22 T cell receptor beta chains from one specimen sequenced in a study of siplizumab effects on memory and regulatory T cells. Assay: immunoSEQ multiplex PCR; the TCRdb copy retains only in-frame clones and omits some. Of under 85,000 clones detected, about 87% appear once; the ten largest clones hold about 1.7%. The material sequenced was Tregs sorted from blood. The source is a human donor in good health.

The rearrangement uses TRBV6-1 and TRBJ1-5; 10 nucleotides line up with TRBD1. Germline CDR1 reads MNHNS; CDR2 reads SASEGT. J was trimmed by 8 bases and V by 4 bases; bases with no gene match: 5. The CDR3 contains 14 residues. CDR3 sequence reads: CASSGDRGWEPQHF. CDR3 nucleotides: TGTGCCAGCAGTGGGGACAGGGGATGGGAGCCCCAGCATTTT.

The chain has TRBV27 and TRBJ2-3; TRBD1 might be the D (5 bases). The CDR3 runs to 15 residues. The V end was cut by 7 bases, the J end by 0 bases, with 14 bases between. Germline assignment: CDR1 MNHEY and CDR2 SMNVEV (reference sequence). CDR3 DNA: TGTGCCAGCACACTACCTCAGGGTAGCACAGATACGCAGTATTTT. Its translation is CASTLPQGSTDTQYF.

This chain joins TRBV2 and TRBJ2-6; either TRBD1 or TRBD2 may supply D (6 bases each). Trimming stripped 2 bases from V and 2 bases from J, with 10 bases between. CDR1 SNHLY and CDR2 FYNNEI come from the germline V gene. This CDR3 has 16 residues. CDR3 coding DNA: TGTGCCAGCAGTGAACGGGGGCAGACTGGGGCCAACGTCCTGACTTTC. As protein: CASSERGQTGANVLTF.

The chain couples TRBV6-6 to TRBJ1-2; possibly TRBD1 for D (5 bases). Germline assignment: CDR1 MNHNY and CDR2 SVGAGI (reference sequence). V gave up 5 bases and J gave up 7 bases, with 11 bases separating them. The CDR3 has 12 amino acids. This CDR3 reads CASSRGVGGYTF. Here the CDR3 DNA reads TGTGCCAGCAGTCGGGGGGTGGGTGGCTACACCTTC.

The chain joins TRBV19 to TRBJ1-4; 7 nucleotides agree with TRBD1. The CDR3 extends over 15 amino acids. V gave up 3 bases and J gave up 3 bases; unmatched junction bases: 4. The germline V gene has CDR1 LNHDA and CDR2 SQIVND (reference sequence). The CDR3 DNA reads TGTGCCAGTAGTATTACGGGACAGCCTAATGAAAAACTGTTTTTT. It codes for CASSITGQPNEKLFF.

In DNA form, the CDR3 reads TGCGCCAGCAGGACCGCGGGGGGGACCTACGAGCAGTACTTC. Protein sequence: CASRTAGGTYEQYF. This rearrangement joins TRBV10-2 to TRBJ2-7, with TRBD2 identical over 9 bases. Germline trimming cut 6 bases from V and 2 bases from J; bases unmatched to any gene: 5. Germline V gene lookup returns CDR1 WSHSY and CDR2 SAAADI. The CDR3 spans 14 residues.

The chain uses TRBV9 and TRBJ1-3; a weak D match, TRBD1 (5 bases). From germline, CDR1 is SGDLS and CDR2 YYNGEE. The CDR3 has 16 residues. The V end lost 0 bases, the J end lost 1 base, and 11 bases lay between the germline ends. Here the CDR3 DNA reads TGTGCCAGCAGCGTAGTGGGGACGCCATCTGGAAACACCATATATTTT. Protein: CASSVVGTPSGNTIYF.

The chain joins TRBV10-2 to TRBJ2-1; a weak D match, TRBD1 (6 bases). The germline gives CDR1 WSHSY, CDR2 SAAADI. This CDR3 is built from 13 residues. V was clipped by 2 bases and J by 12 bases, with 14 bases between them. This CDR3 is CASSEQGQSGQFF. The CDR3 region has the DNA TGCGCCAGCAGTGAGCAGGGGCAATCGGGGCAGTTCTTC.

Of note for this clone: One junction end disagrees with the germline gene, perhaps due to a read error. The chain combines TRBV13 with TRBJ2-3; a weak D match, TRBD2 (6 bases). Germline loops: CDR1 PRHDT, CDR2 FYEKMQ (reference sequence). The CDR3 is made up of 13 amino acids. CDR3 sequence: CASSRLAAETQYF. The DNA for the CDR3 is TGTGCCAGCAGCCGGTTAGCGGCAGAGACGCAGTATTTT. The whole variable domain, filled in from reference TRBV13 and TRBJ2-3, reads AAGVIQSPRHLIKEKRETATLKCYPIPRHDTVYWYQQGPGQDPQFLISFYEKMQSDKGSIPDRFSAQQFSDYHSELNMSSLELGDSALYFCASSRLAAETQYFGPGTRLTVL.

CDR3 loop: CASSLATGGNYGYTF. The CDR3 coding sequence is TGTGCCAGCAGCTTAGCGACAGGGGGCAACTATGGCTACACCTTC. The rearrangement joins TRBV11-1 to TRBJ1-2, with 10 bases that match TRBD1. CDR3 length: 15 residues. Germline CDR1 SGHAT, CDR2 FQDESV (reference sequence). Germline trimming cut 0 bases from V and 2 bases from J; bases unmatched to any gene: 0.

This chain joins TRBV5-6 and TRBJ2-1; D gene ambiguous. The CDR3 runs to 11 residues. V lost 1 base, J lost 8 bases, and 4 bases lay in between. Germline V gene sequence: CDR1 SGHDT, CDR2 YYEEEE. DNA for the CDR3: TGTGCCAGCAGCTTGAAGCATGAGCAGTTCTTC. Protein sequence: CASSLKHEQFF.

The chain has TRBV18 and TRBJ1-1; 12 bases align to TRBD1. The CDR3 consists of 16 residues. CDR1 and CDR2 from the germline V gene are KGHSH and LQKENI. With 3 bases clipped from V and 7 bases from J, the junction kept 9 bases outside the gene matches. The CDR3 spells CASSPTGTGGFGEAFF. CDR3 DNA sequence: TGTGCCAGCTCACCCACCGGGACAGGGGGCTTTGGTGAAGCTTTCTTT. Combining the CDR3 with reference TRBV18 and TRBJ1-1 gives the whole variable domain NAGVMQNPRHLVRRRGQEARLRCSPMKGHSHVYWYRQLPEEGLKFMVYLQKENIIDESGMPKERFSAEFPKEGPSILRIQQVVRGDSAAYFCASSPTGTGGFGEAFFGQGTRLTVV.

The chain combines TRBV30 with TRBJ2-5, with D possibly TRBD2 on 7 matching bases. Trimming pared 6 bases from V and 0 bases from J, leaving 14 bases between. Germline V gives CDR1 GTSNPN, CDR2 SVGIG (reference sequence). This CDR3 has 14 amino acids. The CDR3: CACLGGADQETQYF. For the CDR3, the DNA is TGTGCCTGTTTGGGGGGGGCTGACCAAGAGACCCAGTACTTC.

The J gene is TRBJ2-1, the V gene TRBV5-1, with D possibly called TRBD1 or TRBD2 (5 bases each). Looked up from germline, CDR1 is SGHRS and CDR2 is YFSETQ. V dropped 0 bases and J dropped 8 bases, with 15 bases sitting between them. CDR3 size: 15 residues. CDR3 nucleotide sequence: TGCGCCAGCAGCTTGGCTGGGGGTGGTAGCGATGAGCAGTTCTTC. Protein product: CASSLAGGGSDEQFF.

The V gene is TRBV5-4, the J gene TRBJ2-7, with 7 bases fitting TRBD2. The CDR3 sequence is 12 residues long. CDR1 is SGHNT and CDR2 is YYREEE in the germline V gene (reference sequence). Losses at the gene ends were 4 bases for V and 5 bases for J; bases not matched to a gene: 3. The CDR3 DNA sequence: TGTGCCAGCAGCGGGGGGGGAAACGAGCAGTACTTC. It translates to CASSGGGNEQYF.

This chain links TRBV5-1 with TRBJ2-3; D gene uncertain. CDR1 and CDR2 from the germline V gene are SGHRS and YFSETQ. The V gene lost 0 bases and the J gene lost 0 bases, with 8 bases spanning the gap. The CDR3 has 15 residues. Here the CDR3 DNA reads TGCGCCAGCAGCTTGGCTGTGGGCAGCACAGATACGCAGTATTTT. As protein: CASSLAVGSTDTQYF.

The chain recombines TRBV4-3 with TRBJ2-7; 9 bases line up with TRBD2. This CDR3 comprises 14 residues. The junction had 1 base not matched to a gene; V was cut back by 2 bases and J by 2 bases. Germline V CDR1 and CDR2: LGHNA, YSLEER. This CDR3 reads CASSQIAGAYEQYF. The CDR3 DNA is TGCGCCAGCAGCCAAATAGCGGGAGCCTACGAGCAGTACTTC.

V and J are TRBV7-2 and TRBJ2-7, with 8 nucleotides matching TRBD2. With V trimmed by 1 base and J by 11 bases, 10 bases remained unmatched. Germline V gives CDR1 SGHTA, CDR2 FQGNSA. CDR3 length equals 14 residues. Here the CDR3 DNA reads TGTGCCAGCAGCTTAGAGGGACTAGGCACGTTTGAGTACTTC. Protein: CASSLEGLGTFEYF.

Within the sample, this clone is medium-sized. The chain recombines TRBV6-1 with TRBJ2-7, with 7 bases identical to TRBD2. Trimming took 3 bases from V and 7 from J; bases not matched to a gene: 9. Germline CDR1 reads MNHNS; CDR2 reads SASEGT. This CDR3 has 14 amino acids. The CDR3 bases are TGTGCCAGCAGTGAGCCGCGGGAGCGTTGGGAGCAGTACTTC. Its translation: CASSEPRERWEQYF.

This clone was seen once. The chain joins TRBV7-3 to TRBJ2-5, with a tentative D call TRBD1 (6 bases). Germline V gives CDR1 SGHTA, CDR2 FQGTGA. CDR3 length equals 14 residues. V was cut by 4 bases and J by 5 bases, with 14 bases left in between. This CDR3 reads CASSSTGAEETQYF. The CDR3 DNA sequence: TGTGCCAGCAGCTCGACAGGCGCGGAGGAGACCCAGTACTTC.

The chain links TRBV28 to TRBJ2-5; TRBD2 matches at 7 bases. The V segment lost 6 bases and the J segment 4 bases; nucleotides outside the gene matches: 8. This CDR3 has 14 amino acids. Per the germline V gene, CDR1 is MDHEN and CDR2 is SYDVKM. CDR3 loop: CASRGIWEGETQYF. The CDR3 DNA follows: TGTGCCAGCAGAGGCATCTGGGAGGGAGAGACCCAGTACTTC.

The rearrangement joins TRBV9 to TRBJ2-1, with D possibly matching TRBD1 (5 bases). V was trimmed by 3 bases and J by 8 bases, leaving 15 bases between them. The CDR3 is 14 amino acids. Germline-derived CDR1 and CDR2 are SGDLS and YYNGEE. This chain's CDR3 is CASSEPRQSHEQFF. CDR3 sequence (DNA): TGTGCCAGCAGCGAGCCACGACAGTCCCATGAGCAGTTCTTC.